These 17 T cell receptor beta chains were sequenced from one sample in a study of T cell responses to AZD1222 COVID-19 vaccine. Using immunoSEQ multiplex PCR, the repertoire was profiled, and TCRdb retains in-frame clones only, with some absent. The sample has roughly 170,000 clones, roughly 88% seen once; the top ten hold approximately 0.5%. Sequencing was performed on peripheral blood, taken on day 0 of AZD1222 vaccination. Every receptor here comes from an adult in good health.

The J gene is TRBJ1-5, the V gene TRBV27; D is undetermined. Trimming stripped 7 bases from V and 0 bases from J, with 16 bases between. Germline V gene sequence: CDR1 MNHEY, CDR2 SMNVEV (reference sequence). This CDR3 contains 16 residues. This CDR3 reads CASIPGVGNSNQPQHF. In DNA, the CDR3 is TGTGCCAGCATACCCGGGGTAGGGAATAGCAATCAGCCCCAGCATTTT.

The gene calls are TRBV4-1 and TRBJ2-4, with 12 bases aligning to TRBD1. This CDR3 has 18 residues. With V trimmed by 1 base and J by 1 base, 5 bases remained unmatched. Germline V lookup: CDR1 MGHRA, CDR2 YSYEKL. The chain's CDR3 is CASSQGGQGARAKNIQYF. In DNA, the CDR3 is TGCGCCAGCAGCCAAGGGGGACAGGGGGCAAGGGCCAAAAACATTCAGTACTTC.

The chain employs TRBV4-2 and TRBJ2-7; D remains ambiguous. The V end lost 0 bases, the J end lost 3 bases, and 12 bases lay between the germline ends. CDR1 is LGHNA and CDR2 is YNFKEQ in the germline V gene. The CDR3 extends over 15 amino acids. CDR3 in DNA: TGTGCCAGCAGCCAAGATGCACAGACGATCTACGAGCAGTACTTC. Translation: CASSQDAQTIYEQYF.

The J gene is TRBJ1-1, the V gene TRBV9; 7 bases fit TRBD1. The CDR3 is made up of 14 amino acids. With 4 bases clipped from V and 6 bases from J, the junction kept 9 bases outside the gene matches. Germline CDR1 SGDLS, CDR2 YYNGEE. This chain's CDR3 is CASSPQGLGAEAFF. Here the CDR3 DNA reads TGTGCCAGCAGCCCACAGGGGCTCGGCGCTGAAGCTTTCTTT.

The count of this clone is one. The rearrangement uses TRBV4-3 and TRBJ2-3, with unresolved D. The germline V gene has CDR1 LGHNA and CDR2 YSLEER. V was shortened by 0 bases and J by 0 bases, with 7 bases between the two germline ends. This CDR3 region has 15 residues. CDR3 DNA sequence: TGCGCCAGCAGCCAAGATACAGCTAGCACAGATACGCAGTATTTT. It encodes CASSQDTASTDTQYF.

This clone has a single count. The rearrangement uses TRBV24-1 and TRBJ1-5; D unclear. From germline, CDR1 is KGHDR and CDR2 SFDVKD. There are 13 residues in the CDR3. V lost 11 bases and J 1 base, leaving 11 bases between the germline ends. CDR3 DNA sequence: TGTGCCATCCGCCCCGCGAGCAATCAGCCCCAGCATTTT. Translating gives CAIRPASNQPQHF.

This chain connects TRBV24-1 to TRBJ2-5; TRBD1 aligns across 11 bases. This CDR3 is 13 amino acids long. Germline CDR1 KGHDR, CDR2 SFDVKD. V was pared by 9 bases and J by 3 bases, with 2 bases of the junction left unmatched. The CDR3 sequence: CATRGQGEETQYF. The DNA of the CDR3 is TGTGCCACCCGGGGACAGGGGGAAGAGACCCAGTACTTC.

In DNA form, the CDR3 reads TGTGCCAGCAGTTTTCGGGAAATTCGCCAGCCCCAGCATTTT. This codes for CASSFREIRQPQHF. The V and J genes are TRBV28 and TRBJ1-5; D unclear. Germline V gene data show CDR1 as MDHEN and CDR2 as SYDVKM. V was pared by 3 bases and J by 7 bases, with 13 bases between. The CDR3 has 14 residues.

V usage is TRBV11-3 and J usage is TRBJ2-2; 10 bases align to TRBD1. Germline V CDR1 and CDR2: SGHNT, YENEEA. The CDR3 covers 18 residues. V lost 5 bases to trimming and J lost 6 bases; unmatched junction nucleotides: 15. The CDR3: CASSPSGWDRGSSGELFF. CDR3 nucleotide sequence: TGTGCCAGCAGCCCTAGTGGCTGGGACAGGGGAAGTTCCGGGGAGCTGTTTTTT.

V and J are TRBV9 and TRBJ2-1; D might be TRBD1 or TRBD2, each matching 5 bases. Trimming stripped 3 bases from V and 4 bases from J, with 17 bases between. The CDR3 runs to 16 residues. The germline CDR1 and CDR2 sequences are SGDLS and YYNGEE. DNA of the CDR3: TGTGCCAGCAGCGGCCACCGGGACCGCTTATACAATGAGCAGTTCTTC. Protein product: CASSGHRDRLYNEQFF.

V gene TRBV6-6 combines with J gene TRBJ1-2; a weak D match, TRBD1 (6 bases). Germline V gives CDR1 MNHNY, CDR2 SVGAGI (reference sequence). This CDR3 is built from 13 residues. Between the trimmed V and J ends, which lost 7 bases and 2 bases, there was a span of 11 bases. CDR3 in amino acids: CASTAGENYGYTF. In DNA, the CDR3 is TGTGCCAGCACCGCAGGGGAGAACTATGGCTACACCTTC.

The CDR3 DNA sequence: TGTGCCAGCTCACCACCTCCCCCGGCTGAAGCTTTCTTT. Its translation is CASSPPPPAEAFF. V usage is TRBV18 and J usage is TRBJ1-1; D is unclear. Germline values: CDR1 KGHSH, CDR2 LQKENI. The CDR3 covers 13 residues. Trimming shortened V by 0 bases and J by 6 bases, and 8 bases separated the two germline ends.

CDR3 nucleotides: TGTGCCAGCAGCCGGACTAGCGGGGGGAGTCTATACGAGCAGTACTTC. As protein: CASSRTSGGSLYEQYF. V and J are TRBV7-9 and TRBJ2-7; TRBD2 matches at 14 bases. Germline V CDR1 and CDR2: SEHNR, FQNEAQ (reference sequence). The CDR3 consists of 16 residues. With V trimmed by 5 bases and J by 4 bases, 7 bases remained unmatched.

The chain uses TRBV15 and TRBJ1-1; D is undetermined. CDR3 length: 14 amino acids. Germline V gives CDR1 LNHNV, CDR2 YYDKDF (reference sequence). Deletions cut 4 bases from V and 11 bases from J, with 20 bases between. The CDR3: CATSTRSYTPEAFF. The DNA of the CDR3 is TGTGCCACCAGCACACGCTCCTACACCCCGGAGGCTTTCTTT.

The rearrangement links TRBV7-2 to TRBJ1-2, with D possibly TRBD1 on 5 matching bases. This CDR3 has 14 amino acids. Trimming left V 2 bases short and J 6 bases short, with 13 bases between. Looked up from germline, CDR1 is SGHTA and CDR2 is FQGNSA. The CDR3 is CASSLTGRKDGYTF. DNA of the CDR3: TGTGCCAGCAGCTTAACAGGCCGCAAGGATGGCTACACCTTC.

The J gene is TRBJ2-3, the V gene TRBV6-2 or TRBV6-3; maybe TRBD2 (6 bases). CDR3 length: 14 amino acids. The germline CDR1 and CDR2 sequences are MNHEY and SVGEGT. V was cut by 0 bases and J by 7 bases, with 11 bases left in between. The CDR3 protein is CASSYSNGGNTQYF. CDR3 nucleotide sequence: TGTGCCAGCAGTTACTCGAACGGGGGAAATACGCAGTATTTT.

CDR3 region: CASSHGLRGNHEQYF. In DNA, the CDR3 is TGTGCCAGCAGCCATGGATTAAGGGGTAACCACGAGCAGTACTTC. The rearrangement links TRBV7-9 to TRBJ2-7; tentative D call: TRBD1 (5 bases). CDR3 size: 15 residues. V lost 5 bases to trimming and J lost 5 bases, with 19 bases between them. From germline, CDR1 is SEHNR and CDR2 FQNEAQ (reference sequence).